This T cell receptor beta chain originates from a study of high-grade serous ovarian cancer treatment subgroups. Using immunoSEQ multiplex PCR, the repertoire was profiled, and TCRdb retains in-frame clones only, with some absent. The data contain roughly 9,000 clones, about three quarters of them singletons. Germline CDR1 SGHAT, CDR2 FQNNGV. The V segment lost 1 base and the J segment 15 bases; nucleotides outside the gene matches: 5. This CDR3 is built from 12 residues. On this clone itself: Its cognate antigen is unknown.

Tumor tissue was taken before any definitive surgery or chemotherapy was given. Study outcomes and limitations: These tumor repertoires lack spatial information from bulk sequencing. Different patients shared almost no repertoire; same-patient tumors shared about 0.11 to 0.79.

The sequence was obtained from a human donor with high-grade serous ovarian cancer. The chain has TRBV11-2 and TRBJ2-1; TRBD1 matches at 8 bases. Material for sequencing was tumor tissue. The CDR3 spells CASSLGTGSVFF. CDR3 sequence (DNA): TGTGCCAGCAGCTTAGGGACAGGGTCGGTGTTCTTC.